The 3 T cell receptor beta chains below were found in one sample sequenced in a study of T cells in tuberculosis. Sequencing was performed with immunoSEQ multiplex PCR; in TCRdb, only in-frame clones are kept and a portion is missing. The sample holds approximately 30,000 clones, roughly 92% seen once. Material for sequencing was PBMCs. The receptor set was obtained from a donor aged 5-35 years with latent tuberculosis or without tuberculosis infection. Some clones in this sample may be carry-over from other donors' samples.

V gene TRBV12-2 combines with J gene TRBJ2-3; the table's D call TRBD2 went unverified against the DNA. TRBV12-2 is a recognized pseudogene. This CDR3 comprises 17 residues. Here the CDR3 DNA reads TGTGCAAGTCGCTTAGCGAGCGGGGGGGATGGAACAGATACGCAGTATTTT. Its translation: CASRLASGGDGTDTQYF.

This chain joins TRBV7-6 and TRBJ1-3; D is possibly TRBD1 (5 bases). V lost 2 bases, J lost 2 bases, and 7 bases lay in between. This CDR3 comprises 14 residues. Germline assignment: CDR1 SGHVS and CDR2 FNYEAQ. The CDR3 DNA sequence: TGTGCCAGCAGCTTACAGGGAACTGGAAACACCATATATTTT. Amino acid sequence: CASSLQGTGNTIYF.

The CDR3 region has the DNA TGTGCCAGCAGTTACTCTGCCGGTATACAGGAGACCCAGTACTTC. As protein: CASSYSAGIQETQYF. The rearrangement links TRBV6-5 to TRBJ2-5; no reliable D call. V gave up 0 bases and J gave up 5 bases, with 13 bases separating them. This CDR3 comprises 15 residues. The germline V gene encodes CDR1 MNHEY and CDR2 SVGAGI.